Below, 17 T cell receptor beta chains from the same sample are listed, as sequenced in a study of early stage breast cancer tumors. Data came from immunoSEQ multiplex PCR; TCRdb stores just in-frame clones and leaves some out. This repertoire shows about 72,000 clones, under 85% found once; its top ten account for under 3.5%. Sequences were obtained from blood. The receptors were gathered from a person aged 55 to 69 with breast cancer.

V gene TRBV19 combines with J gene TRBJ2-3; 8 bases fit TRBD2. Per germline, CDR1 LNHDA and CDR2 SQIVND (reference sequence). The CDR3 has 14 residues. Losses at the gene ends were 4 bases for V and 5 bases for J; bases not matched to a gene: 5. This chain's CDR3 is CASSRLAGGDTQYF. The CDR3 region has the DNA TGTGCCAGTAGTAGGCTGGCGGGGGGAGATACGCAGTATTTT.

The gene calls are TRBV28 and TRBJ2-7; 7 nucleotides line up with TRBD2. The V gene's germline CDR1 is MDHEN and CDR2 SYDVKM. The V and J ends lost 11 bases and 6 bases, in that order; junction bases with no gene match: 7. CDR3 length: 11 amino acids. The chain's CDR3 is CARWASGEQYF. The CDR3 DNA follows: TGTGCCCGCTGGGCTAGCGGCGAGCAGTACTTC. The variable domain in full, with the rest retrieved from reference TRBV28 and TRBJ2-7, is DVKVTQSSRYLVKRTGEKVFLECVQDMDHENMFWYRQDPGLGLRLIYFSYDVKMKEKGDIPEGYSVSREKKERFSLILESASTNQTSMYLCARWASGEQYFGPGTRLTVT.

This chain connects TRBV6-6 to TRBJ1-2; D not resolved. This CDR3 spans 15 amino acids. Germline CDR1 and CDR2: MNHNY and SVGAGI (reference sequence). V was cut by 11 bases and J by 1 base, with 20 bases left in between. CDR3 DNA: TGTGCCGCTCAGGAAGGGAACGAATTTAACTATGGCTACACCTTC. It translates to CAAQEGNEFNYGYTF.

The rearrangement links TRBV29-1 to TRBJ2-3, with TRBD1 identical over 8 bases. The CDR3 totals 17 residues. V shed 6 bases and J 3 bases; nucleotides not matched to a gene: 17. The germline CDR1 and CDR2 sequences are SQVTM and ANQGSEA. The CDR3 sequence: CSVRGQFSGQVTDTQYF. The CDR3 DNA reads as TGCAGCGTGCGCGGCCAGTTCTCGGGACAGGTTACAGATACGCAGTATTTT.

This clone was detected a few times. The rearrangement joins TRBV7-3 to TRBJ2-3; possibly TRBD2 for D (6 bases). The germline CDR1 and CDR2 sequences are SGHTA and FQGTGA. This CDR3 spans 14 amino acids. The germline V and J ends were trimmed by 5 bases and 3 bases, with 12 bases remaining between them. CDR3 bases: TGTGCCAGCAGCCGATCGGGACTGACAGATACGCAGTATTTT. This gives the protein CASSRSGLTDTQYF.

The J gene is TRBJ1-2, the V gene TRBV27, with 8 bases aligning to TRBD1. The germline V gene encodes CDR1 MNHEY and CDR2 SMNVEV (reference sequence). J lost 3 bases, V lost 2 bases, and 17 bases had no gene match. CDR3 length: 19 amino acids. The CDR3 sequence: CASSLVQPLTRTGHYGYTF. The DNA for the CDR3 is TGTGCCAGCAGTTTAGTCCAACCCCTGACCAGGACAGGGCACTATGGCTACACCTTC.

The genes are TRBV19 and TRBJ2-6, with 9 bases identical to TRBD1. Losses at the gene ends were 4 bases for V and 0 bases for J; bases not matched to a gene: 1. Germline CDR1 LNHDA, CDR2 SQIVND (reference sequence). The CDR3 has 16 residues. The CDR3 spells CASSKGQGSGANVLTF. CDR3 coding DNA: TGTGCCAGTAGTAAGGGACAGGGCTCTGGGGCCAACGTCCTGACTTTC.

The CDR3 DNA reads TGTGCCAGCAGCACACAGGGGTCAGAGACCCAGTACTTC. It encodes CASSTQGSETQYF. This chain connects TRBV7-3 to TRBJ2-5; 7 positions match TRBD1. In germline, CDR1 is SGHTA, CDR2 FQGTGA. The V and J ends lost 5 bases and 4 bases, in that order; junction bases with no gene match: 4. The CDR3 has 13 residues.

The chain uses TRBV19 and TRBJ2-3; the match to TRBD1 covers 10 bases. The germline V gene has CDR1 LNHDA and CDR2 SQIVND (reference sequence). The trim removed 5 bases at V and 4 bases at J, leaving 6 bases unmatched. The CDR3 has 15 amino acids. For the CDR3, the DNA is TGTGCCAGTAGTTCACTGACAGGGGGCTCAGATACGCAGTATTTT. Translated: CASSSLTGGSDTQYF. The whole variable domain, remainder taken from reference TRBV19 and TRBJ2-3, is DGGITQSPKYLFRKEGQNVTLSCEQNLNHDAMYWYRQDPGQGLRLIYYSQIVNDFQKGDIAEGYSVSREKKESFPLTVTSAQKNPTAFYLCASSSLTGGSDTQYFGPGTRLTVL.

The gene calls are TRBV6-1 and TRBJ2-3; perhaps TRBD2 as D (5 bases). The germline V gene encodes CDR1 MNHNS and CDR2 SASEGT. CDR3 length: 13 residues. Between the trimmed V and J ends, which lost 6 bases and 0 bases, there was a span of 7 bases. Written as DNA, the CDR3 is TGTGCCAGCAGGGAGGCTAGCACAGATACGCAGTATTTT. This gives the protein CASREASTDTQYF.

This chain connects TRBV7-8 to TRBJ2-7; 9 bases align to TRBD1. The CDR3 loop spans 15 amino acids. Per the germline V gene, CDR1 is SGHVS and CDR2 is FQNEAQ. V shed 4 bases, J shed 5 bases, and the junction held 9 bases outside the gene matches. The CDR3 protein is CASSSPGQGFDEQYF. The CDR3, as DNA: TGTGCCAGCAGCTCGCCGGGACAGGGATTCGACGAGCAGTACTTC.

This clone was seen more than once but under ten times. A junction boundary mismatches the germline segment, possibly from a read error. The V and J genes are TRBV15 and TRBJ2-5; 13 nucleotides line up with TRBD2. The CDR3 has 18 residues. Germline V gives CDR1 LNHNV, CDR2 YYDKDF (reference sequence). CDR3 nucleotides: TGTGCCACCAGCCGAGAGATAGGACTAGCGGGAGAAGGAGAGACCCAGTACTTC. Its protein product is CATSREIGLAGEGETQYF.

This chain's CDR3 is CSVDGTGYEQYF. CDR3 bases: TGCAGCGTTGATGGGACAGGCTACGAGCAGTACTTC. The chain carries TRBV29-1 and TRBJ2-7; 8 nucleotides align to TRBD1. From germline, CDR1 is SQVTM and CDR2 ANQGSEA. Unmatched junction bases numbered 1, after V lost 3 bases and J lost 3 bases. CDR3 length equals 12 residues.

The chain has TRBV19 and TRBJ2-5, with a weak D call TRBD1 (5 bases). The V and J ends lost 7 bases and 11 bases respectively, with 23 bases between them. The CDR3 is made up of 14 amino acids. Germline CDR1 reads LNHDA; CDR2 reads SQIVND (reference sequence). The CDR3 coding sequence is TGTGCCAGTACTTCCCCCGGACACGGCGGAGAGCAGTACTTC. Encoded protein: CASTSPGHGGEQYF. Combining the CDR3 with reference TRBV19 and TRBJ2-5 gives the whole variable domain DGGITQSPKYLFRKEGQNVTLSCEQNLNHDAMYWYRQDPGQGLRLIYYSQIVNDFQKGDIAEGYSVSREKKESFPLTVTSAQKNPTAFYLCASTSPGHGGEQYFGPGTRLLVL.

The chain uses TRBV11-2 and TRBJ1-1; 7 bases are shared with TRBD1. The CDR3 runs 17 residues. Germline CDR1 is SGHAT and CDR2 is FQNNGV. Trimming at V came to 3 bases and at J to 1 base, leaving 11 bases not matched to a gene. The CDR3 sequence: CASSLGPDRAGNTEAFF. In nucleotides, the CDR3 is TGTGCCAGCAGCTTGGGGCCCGACAGGGCTGGGAACACTGAAGCTTTCTTT.

The chain links TRBV5-5 to TRBJ1-3; D ambiguous. Germline V gene sequence: CDR1 SGHKS, CDR2 YYEKEE (reference sequence). Trimming stripped 0 bases from V and 11 bases from J, with 9 bases between. This CDR3 spans 12 amino acids. The CDR3 DNA follows: TGTGCCAGCAGCTTGGACCCACAATCCATATATTTT. Its protein is CASSLDPQSIYF.

The chain couples TRBV7-3 to TRBJ2-1, with TRBD2 identical over 13 bases. CDR3 length equals 17 residues. J gave up 2 bases and V 5 bases, and 6 bases lay outside the gene matches. CDR1 and CDR2 from the germline V gene are SGHTA and FQGTGA. This chain's CDR3 is CASSLTSGGPAYNEQFF. The DNA for the CDR3 is TGTGCCAGCAGCCTGACTAGCGGGGGGCCCGCCTACAATGAGCAGTTCTTC.